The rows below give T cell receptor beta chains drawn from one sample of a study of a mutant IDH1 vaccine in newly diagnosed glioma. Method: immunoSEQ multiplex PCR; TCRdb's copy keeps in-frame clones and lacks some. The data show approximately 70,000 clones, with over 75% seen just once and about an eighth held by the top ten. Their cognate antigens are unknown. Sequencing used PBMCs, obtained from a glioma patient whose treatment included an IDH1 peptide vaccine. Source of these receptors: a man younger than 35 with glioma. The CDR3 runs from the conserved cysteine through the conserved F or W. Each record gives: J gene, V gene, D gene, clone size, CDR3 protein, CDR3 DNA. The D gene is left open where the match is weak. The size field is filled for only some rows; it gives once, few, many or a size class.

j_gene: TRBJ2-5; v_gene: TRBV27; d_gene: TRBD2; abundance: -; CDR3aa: CASSLGLAGGGETQYF; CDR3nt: TGTGCCAGCAGTTTAGGACTAGCGGGAGGGGGCGAGACCCAGTACTTC
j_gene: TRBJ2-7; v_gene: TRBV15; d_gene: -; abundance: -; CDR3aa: CATSRDQSRGNYEQYF; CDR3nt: TGTGCCACCAGCAGAGATCAGAGCCGAGGGAACTACGAGCAGTACTTC
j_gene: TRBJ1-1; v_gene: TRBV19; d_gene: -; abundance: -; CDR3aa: CASSIHRNTEAFF; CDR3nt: TGTGCCAGTAGTATACATAGGAACACTGAAGCTTTCTTT
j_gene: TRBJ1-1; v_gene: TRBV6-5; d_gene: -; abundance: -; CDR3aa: CASSYRIQTHTEAFF; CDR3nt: TGTGCCAGCAGTTACAGGATCCAAACTCACACTGAAGCTTTCTTT
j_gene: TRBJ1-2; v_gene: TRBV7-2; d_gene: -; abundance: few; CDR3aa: CASSPLWGAYGYTF; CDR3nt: TGTGCCAGCAGCCCTCTTTGGGGGGCCTATGGCTACACCTTC
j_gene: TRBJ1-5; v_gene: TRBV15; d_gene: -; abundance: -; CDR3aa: CATSREYRAYQPQHF; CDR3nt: TGTGCCACCAGCAGAGAATATAGGGCTTATCAGCCCCAGCATTTT
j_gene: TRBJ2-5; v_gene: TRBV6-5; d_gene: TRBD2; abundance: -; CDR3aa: CASSSSGIQETQYF; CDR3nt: TGTGCCAGCAGTTCCAGCGGGATCCAAGAGACCCAGTACTTC
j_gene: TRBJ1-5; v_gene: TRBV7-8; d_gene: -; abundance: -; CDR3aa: CASSPRAGTNQPQHF; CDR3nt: TGTGCCAGCAGCCCTAGGGCGGGTACCAATCAGCCCCAGCATTTT
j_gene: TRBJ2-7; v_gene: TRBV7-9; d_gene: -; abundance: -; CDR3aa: CASSLRAPGTLSYEQYF; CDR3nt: TGTGCCAGCAGCCTCCGGGCGCCCGGGACCCTCAGCTACGAGCAGTACTTC
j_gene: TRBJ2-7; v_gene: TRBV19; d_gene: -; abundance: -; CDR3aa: CASSIGIGWSYEQYF; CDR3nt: TGTGCCAGTAGTATAGGAATTGGCTGGAGTTACGAGCAGTACTTC
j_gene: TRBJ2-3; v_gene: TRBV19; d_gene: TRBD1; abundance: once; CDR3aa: CASSISDRGQYF; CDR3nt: TGTGCCAGTAGTATCTCCGACAGGGGGCAGTATTTT
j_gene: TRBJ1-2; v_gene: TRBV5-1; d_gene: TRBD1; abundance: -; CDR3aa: CASRMGQGGYTF; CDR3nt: TGCGCCAGCAGGATGGGACAGGGAGGCTACACCTTC
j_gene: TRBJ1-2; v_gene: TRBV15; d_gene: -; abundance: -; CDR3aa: CATSRAGGNYGYTF; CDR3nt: TGTGCCACCAGCAGAGCTGGCGGCAACTATGGCTACACCTTC
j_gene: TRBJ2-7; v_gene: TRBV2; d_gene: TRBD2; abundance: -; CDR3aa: CASRVAGYEQYF; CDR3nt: TGTGCCAGCAGGGTAGCGGGCTACGAGCAGTACTTC
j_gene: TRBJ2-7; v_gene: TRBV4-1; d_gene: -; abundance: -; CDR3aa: CASSQGQGSSYEQYF; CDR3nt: TGCGCCAGCAGCCAAGGGCAGGGCAGCTCCTACGAGCAGTACTTC
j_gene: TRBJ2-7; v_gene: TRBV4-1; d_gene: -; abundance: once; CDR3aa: CASSQGLRGNEQYF; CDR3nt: TGCGCCAGCAGCCAAGGGTTACGGGGCAACGAGCAGTACTTC
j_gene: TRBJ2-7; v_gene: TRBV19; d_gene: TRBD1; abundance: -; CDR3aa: CASSGTELSYEQYF; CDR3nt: TGTGCCAGTAGTGGGACAGAACTCTCCTACGAGCAGTACTTC
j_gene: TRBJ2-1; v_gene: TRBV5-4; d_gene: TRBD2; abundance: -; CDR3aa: CASTLPGGSYNEQFF; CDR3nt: TGTGCCAGCACCCTCCCCGGGGGGTCCTACAATGAGCAGTTCTTC
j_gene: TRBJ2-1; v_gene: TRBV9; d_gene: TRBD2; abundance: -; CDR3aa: CASSVKGGTSHSYNEQFF; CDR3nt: TGTGCCAGCAGCGTAAAGGGCGGGACTAGCCATTCCTACAATGAGCAGTTCTTC
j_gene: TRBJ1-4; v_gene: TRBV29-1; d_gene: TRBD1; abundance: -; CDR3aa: CSVPTGIPEKLFF; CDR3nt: TGCAGCGTCCCGACAGGGATTCCTGAAAAACTGTTTTTT
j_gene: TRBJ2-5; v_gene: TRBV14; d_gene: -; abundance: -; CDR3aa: CASSPIKGLETQYF; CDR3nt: TGTGCCAGCAGCCCCATAAAGGGGTTGGAGACCCAGTACTTC
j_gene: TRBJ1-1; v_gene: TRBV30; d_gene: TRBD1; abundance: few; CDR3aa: CAWGDRDTEAFF; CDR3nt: TGTGCCTGGGGAGACAGGGACACTGAAGCTTTCTTT
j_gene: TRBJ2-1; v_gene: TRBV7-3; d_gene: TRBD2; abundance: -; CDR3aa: CASSLTGGTYNEQFF; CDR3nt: TGTGCCAGCAGCTTAACGGGGGGGACTTACAATGAGCAGTTCTTC
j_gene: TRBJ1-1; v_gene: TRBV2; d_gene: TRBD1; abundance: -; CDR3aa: CASSPRDSTEAFF; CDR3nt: TGTGCCAGCAGTCCCCGGGACAGTACTGAAGCTTTCTTT
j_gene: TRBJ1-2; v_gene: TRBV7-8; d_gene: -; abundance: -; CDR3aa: CASSFGAADYGYTF; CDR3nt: TGTGCCAGCAGCTTTGGGGCTGCGGACTATGGCTACACCTTC
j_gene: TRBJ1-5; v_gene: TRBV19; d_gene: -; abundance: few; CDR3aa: CASSLAGNQPQHF; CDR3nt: TGTGCCAGCAGCTTGGCTGGGAATCAGCCCCAGCATTTT
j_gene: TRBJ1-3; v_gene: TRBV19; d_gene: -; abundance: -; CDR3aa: CASSIEGRTGNTIYF; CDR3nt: TGTGCCAGTAGTATAGAGGGCAGAACTGGAAACACCATATATTTT
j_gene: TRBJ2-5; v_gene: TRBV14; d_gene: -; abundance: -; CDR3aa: CASSQDRTRGSQYF; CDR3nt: TGTGCCAGCAGCCAAGATCGTACTAGAGGGTCCCAGTACTTC
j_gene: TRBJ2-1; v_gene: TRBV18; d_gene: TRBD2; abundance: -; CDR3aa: CASSPRSGRARNEQFF; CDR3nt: TGTGCCAGCTCACCACGGAGCGGGAGGGCCAGAAATGAGCAGTTCTTC
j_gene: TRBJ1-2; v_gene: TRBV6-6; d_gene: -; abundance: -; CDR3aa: CASSYSSAAPYGYTF; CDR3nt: TGTGCCAGCAGTTACTCCTCTGCGGCTCCCTATGGCTACACCTTC
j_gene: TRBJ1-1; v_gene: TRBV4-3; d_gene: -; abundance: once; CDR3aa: CASSLSRGWTEAFF; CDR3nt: TGCGCCAGCAGCCTTTCTAGGGGGTGGACTGAAGCTTTCTTT
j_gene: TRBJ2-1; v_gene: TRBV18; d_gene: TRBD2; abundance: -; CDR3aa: CASSGTSGSNNEQFF; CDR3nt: TGTGCCAGCTCCGGAACTAGCGGGAGTAACAATGAGCAGTTCTTC
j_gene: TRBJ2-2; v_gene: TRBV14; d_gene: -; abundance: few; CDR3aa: CASSQFRVATGELFF; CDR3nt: TGTGCCAGCAGCCAATTTCGGGTCGCCACCGGGGAGCTGTTTTTT
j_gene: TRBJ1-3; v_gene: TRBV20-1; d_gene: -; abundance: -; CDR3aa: CSARGGNTIYF; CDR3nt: TGCAGTGCTAGAGGTGGAAACACCATATATTTT
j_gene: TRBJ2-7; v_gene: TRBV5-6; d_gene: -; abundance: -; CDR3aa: CASSLTPPYEQYF; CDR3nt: TGTGCCAGCAGCTTGACACCTCCCTACGAGCAGTACTTC
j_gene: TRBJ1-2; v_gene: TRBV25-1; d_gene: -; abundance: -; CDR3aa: CASSEPRGSFGYTF; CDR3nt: TGTGCCAGCAGTGAACCCCGGGGATCCTTCGGCTACACCTTC
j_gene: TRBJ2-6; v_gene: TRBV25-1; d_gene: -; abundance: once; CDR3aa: CASSTSGANVLTF; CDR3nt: TGTGCCAGCAGTACCTCTGGGGCCAACGTCCTGACTTTC
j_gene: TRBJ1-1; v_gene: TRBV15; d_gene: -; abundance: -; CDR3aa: CATSRAWGRQSRNTEAFF; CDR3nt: TGTGCCACCAGCAGAGCCTGGGGGCGACAGTCCCGGAATACTGAAGCTTTCTTT
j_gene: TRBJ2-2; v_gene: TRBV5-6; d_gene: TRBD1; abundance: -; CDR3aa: CASSPLRGTGVPGELFF; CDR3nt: TGTGCCAGCAGCCCACTACGGGGGACAGGGGTCCCCGGGGAGCTGTTTTTT
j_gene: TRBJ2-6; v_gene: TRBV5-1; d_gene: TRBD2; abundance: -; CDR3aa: CASSRSGGGAGANVLTF; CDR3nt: TGCGCCAGCAGCCGTTCGGGAGGAGGGGCTGGGGCCAACGTCCTGACTTTC
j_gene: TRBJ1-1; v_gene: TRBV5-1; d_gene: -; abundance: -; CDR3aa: CASSLAGTPNTEAFF; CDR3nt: TGCGCCAGCAGCTTGGCCGGGACACCGAACACTGAAGCTTTCTTT
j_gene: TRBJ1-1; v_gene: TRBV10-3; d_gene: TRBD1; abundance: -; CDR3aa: CASSTGINTEAFF; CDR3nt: TGTGCCAGTTCGACAGGGATAAACACTGAAGCTTTCTTT
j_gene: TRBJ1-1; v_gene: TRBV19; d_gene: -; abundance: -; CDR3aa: CASSTPPSWLNTEAFF; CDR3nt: TGTGCCAGTAGTACCCCACCGTCGTGGTTGAACACTGAAGCTTTCTTT
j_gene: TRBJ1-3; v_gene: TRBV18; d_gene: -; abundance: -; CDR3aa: CATLELSSGNTIYF; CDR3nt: TGTGCCACGCTGGAACTCAGCTCTGGAAACACCATATATTTT
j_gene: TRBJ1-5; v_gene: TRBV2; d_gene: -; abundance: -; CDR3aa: CASSPYSNQPQHF; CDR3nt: TGTGCCAGCAGTCCTTATAGCAATCAGCCCCAGCATTTT
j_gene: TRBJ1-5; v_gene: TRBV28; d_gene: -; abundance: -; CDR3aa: CASKGQGSLLNQPQHF; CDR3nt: TGTGCCAGCAAGGGGCAGGGGTCCCTTCTGAATCAGCCCCAGCATTTT
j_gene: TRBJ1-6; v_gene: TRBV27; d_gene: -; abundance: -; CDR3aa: CASRPGSSYNSPLHF; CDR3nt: TGTGCCAGCAGGCCAGGGAGCTCCTATAATTCACCCCTCCACTTT
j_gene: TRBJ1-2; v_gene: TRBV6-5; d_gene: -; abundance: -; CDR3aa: CATRMGGVYGYTF; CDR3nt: TGTGCCACCCGGATGGGGGGGGTCTATGGCTACACCTTC
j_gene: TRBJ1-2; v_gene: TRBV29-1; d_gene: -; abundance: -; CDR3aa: CSVEQASISNYGYTF; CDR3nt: TGCAGCGTTGAACAGGCCAGTATATCTAACTATGGCTACACCTTC
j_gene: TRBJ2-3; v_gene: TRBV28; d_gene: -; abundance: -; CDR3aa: CASSLNGPGTDTQYF; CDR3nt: TGTGCCAGCAGTTTAAATGGGCCAGGCACAGATACGCAGTATTTT
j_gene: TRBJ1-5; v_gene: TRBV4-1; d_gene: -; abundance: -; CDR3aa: CASSQAGFNQPQHF; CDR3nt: TGCGCCAGCAGCCAGGCAGGGTTCAATCAGCCCCAGCATTTT
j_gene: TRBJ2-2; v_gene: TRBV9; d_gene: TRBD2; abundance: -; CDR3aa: CASSVTGRAMTGELFF; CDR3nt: TGTGCCAGCAGCGTAACCGGGAGGGCCATGACCGGGGAGCTGTTTTTT
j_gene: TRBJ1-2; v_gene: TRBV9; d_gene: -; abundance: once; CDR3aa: CASSVGQGYGYTF; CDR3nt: TGTGCCAGCAGCGTAGGCCAGGGCTATGGCTACACCTTC
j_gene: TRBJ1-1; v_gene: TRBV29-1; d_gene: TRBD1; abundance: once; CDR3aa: CSVVRTGTEAFF; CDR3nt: TGCAGCGTTGTCCGGACAGGCACTGAAGCTTTCTTT
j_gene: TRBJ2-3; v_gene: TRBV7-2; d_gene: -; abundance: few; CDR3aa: CASSPRADTQYF; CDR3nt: TGTGCCAGCAGCCCGAGGGCAGATACGCAGTATTTT
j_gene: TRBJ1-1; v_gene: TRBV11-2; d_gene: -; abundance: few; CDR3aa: CASSSDAGYTEAFF; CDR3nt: TGTGCCAGCAGCTCAGACGCGGGATACACTGAAGCTTTCTTT
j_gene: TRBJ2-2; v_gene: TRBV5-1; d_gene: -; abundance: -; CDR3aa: CASSSLLGGTGELFF; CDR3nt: TGCGCCAGCAGCTCGCTACTAGGGGGCACCGGGGAGCTGTTTTTT
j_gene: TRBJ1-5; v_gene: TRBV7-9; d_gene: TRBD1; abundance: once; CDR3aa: CASSLTGGAYNQPQHF; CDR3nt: TGTGCCAGCAGTCTCACAGGGGGCGCATACAATCAGCCCCAGCATTTT
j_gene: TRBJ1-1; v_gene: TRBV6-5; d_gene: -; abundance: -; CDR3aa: CASSYSLGDTEAFF; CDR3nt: TGTGCCAGCAGTTACTCGCTCGGGGACACTGAAGCTTTCTTT